This T cell receptor (beta chain) stems from a study of chemoradiotherapy in HPV16-positive cancers. General observations from the study: HPV-specific T cells were functionally defined from only a couple of HPV16-positive patients.

The assay was immunoSEQ multiplex PCR, and TCRdb's table has in-frame clones only and misses some. The sample lists about 8,000 clones; 55% to 80% were seen once. In this sample, this clone turned up a few times. The target antigen is unknown. CDR3 length: 11 residues. Trimming cost V 10 bases and J 0 bases, with 6 bases left between them. Germline CDR1 is MGHDK and CDR2 is SYGVNS. Samples were taken several times over chemoradiotherapy. V and J are TRBV25-1 and TRBJ1-1; D uncertain. The source of this sequence is a human donor with HPV-associated anogenital cancer. Sampling was carried out from a patient who underwent chemoradiotherapy. The CDR3 nucleotides are TGTGCCACCTCGGTGAACACTGAAGCTTTCTTT. This gives the protein CATSVNTEAFF.